These T cell receptor beta chains were read from a single sample in a study of T cell repertoires in cytomegalovirus infection. TCRdb re-derived calls from the reads in MiXCR, one entry per CDR3 protein. The sample shows over 450,000 distinct CDR3 sequences, 11% of them seen only once. Sequencing was done on a sample of PBMCs. The receptors stem from a human donor in good health (CMV status not recorded). Some clones in this sample may be carry-over from other donors' samples. Each CDR3 is given with its conserved first and last residue. Each record gives: V gene, J gene, D gene, clone size, CDR3 protein, CDR3 DNA. A D gene is named only where the DNA matches it firmly. Size values are once, few and many counts, or a class for expanded clones, and some rows have none.

v_call: TRBV10-3
j_call: TRBJ1-4
d_call: TRBD1
clone_size: many
cdr3_aa: CAIIAGGDEKLFF
cdr3_nt: TGTGCCATCATAGCAGGGGGAGATGAAAAACTGTTTTTT

v_call: TRBV9
j_call: TRBJ1-1
d_call: TRBD1
clone_size: many
cdr3_aa: CASSVVGDRGPESGAFF
cdr3_nt: TGTGCCAGCAGCGTAGTAGGAGACAGGGGGCCCGAATCAGGGGCTTTCTTT

v_call: TRBV6-1
j_call: TRBJ2-6
d_call: .
clone_size: many
cdr3_aa: CASSPSLRGANVLTF
cdr3_nt: TGTGCCAGCAGCCCGAGCCTGAGGGGGGCCAACGTCCTGACTTTC

v_call: TRBV3-1
j_call: TRBJ1-5
d_call: .
clone_size: .
cdr3_aa: CASSPGMGSNQPQHF
cdr3_nt: TGTGCCAGCAGCCCAGGGATGGGTAGCAATCAGCCCCAGCATTTT

v_call: TRBV28
j_call: TRBJ2-4
d_call: TRBD2
clone_size: many
cdr3_aa: CASSLWGGTKNIQYF
cdr3_nt: TGTGCCAGCAGTTTATGGGGGGGGACCAAAAACATTCAGTACTTC

v_call: TRBV20-1
j_call: TRBJ1-2
d_call: .
clone_size: few
cdr3_aa: CSARRGTSHYGYTF
cdr3_nt: TGCAGTGCTAGGAGGGGGACAAGTCACTATGGCTACACCTTC

v_call: TRBV7-8
j_call: TRBJ2-1
d_call: .
clone_size: many
cdr3_aa: CASSLANDGRGEQFF
cdr3_nt: TGTGCCAGCAGCTTAGCGAATGACGGACGGGGTGAGCAGTTCTTC

v_call: TRBV6-2/TRBV6-3
j_call: TRBJ1-2
d_call: .
clone_size: .
cdr3_aa: CASADGYYGYTF
cdr3_nt: TGTGCCAGCGCGGACGGATACTATGGCTACACCTTC

v_call: TRBV7-8
j_call: TRBJ1-1
d_call: .
clone_size: many
cdr3_aa: CASSLAGVLNTEAFF
cdr3_nt: TGTGCCAGCAGCTTAGCGGGGGTTCTGAACACTGAAGCTTTCTTT

v_call: TRBV19
j_call: TRBJ1-4
d_call: .
clone_size: many
cdr3_aa: CASTLRDRLATNEKLFF
cdr3_nt: TGTGCCAGTACCCTCCGGGACCGACTTGCAACTAATGAAAAACTGTTTTTT

v_call: TRBV29-1
j_call: TRBJ2-3
d_call: .
clone_size: many
cdr3_aa: CSVEGDPGADTQYF
cdr3_nt: TGCAGCGTCGAGGGGGACCCAGGCGCCGATACGCAGTATTTT

v_call: TRBV6-5
j_call: TRBJ2-3
d_call: .
clone_size: few
cdr3_aa: CASSYRTTNTDTQYF
cdr3_nt: TGTGCCAGCAGTTATCGGACAACCAACACAGATACGCAGTATTTT

v_call: TRBV14
j_call: TRBJ2-1
d_call: TRBD1
clone_size: .
cdr3_aa: CASSQESRDRGYNEQFF
cdr3_nt: TGTGCCAGCAGCCAAGAGAGCCGGGACAGGGGATACAATGAGCAGTTCTTC

v_call: TRBV7-2
j_call: TRBJ2-1
d_call: .
clone_size: many
cdr3_aa: CASSLQGRRYYNEQFF
cdr3_nt: TGTGCCAGCAGCTTGCAGGGGAGGCGGTACTACAATGAGCAGTTCTTC

v_call: TRBV7-2
j_call: TRBJ2-3
d_call: .
clone_size: many
cdr3_aa: CASSYATDTQYF
cdr3_nt: TGTGCCAGCAGCTACGCGACAGATACGCAGTATTTT

v_call: TRBV19
j_call: TRBJ1-2
d_call: .
clone_size: many
cdr3_aa: CASTLLGVYGYTF
cdr3_nt: TGTGCCAGTACCCTACTCGGGGTCTATGGCTACACCTTC

v_call: TRBV20-1
j_call: TRBJ1-6
d_call: .
clone_size: few
cdr3_aa: CSAELGGANNSPLHF
cdr3_nt: TGCAGTGCTGAGTTGGGGGGCGCAAATAATTCACCCCTCCACTTT

v_call: TRBV7-2
j_call: TRBJ2-1
d_call: .
clone_size: many
cdr3_aa: CASSSARATRGVQFF
cdr3_nt: TGTGCCAGCAGCTCCGCCCGCGCGACTAGGGGAGTGCAGTTCTTC

v_call: TRBV12-3/TRBV12-4
j_call: TRBJ2-2
d_call: TRBD1
clone_size: .
cdr3_aa: CASNHLRDRGTGELFF
cdr3_nt: TGTGCCAGCAACCACCTCCGGGACAGGGGGACCGGGGAGCTGTTTTTT

v_call: TRBV4-1
j_call: TRBJ2-1
d_call: TRBD2
clone_size: few
cdr3_aa: CASSLRGLAGAEEQFF
cdr3_nt: TGCGCCAGCAGCCTGCGGGGACTAGCGGGAGCTGAAGAGCAGTTCTTC

v_call: TRBV12-3/TRBV12-4
j_call: TRBJ2-1
d_call: .
clone_size: many
cdr3_aa: CASSLEGVLGYNEQFF
cdr3_nt: TGTGCCAGCAGTTTAGAGGGGGTCCTAGGATACAATGAGCAGTTCTTC

v_call: TRBV28
j_call: TRBJ2-2
d_call: TRBD2
clone_size: many
cdr3_aa: CAGGLARTGELFF
cdr3_nt: TGTGCCGGGGGACTAGCGCGTACCGGGGAGCTGTTTTTT

v_call: TRBV27
j_call: TRBJ2-1
d_call: .
clone_size: many
cdr3_aa: CASSPGVYNEQFF
cdr3_nt: TGTGCCAGCAGCCCCGGGGTGTACAATGAGCAGTTCTTC

v_call: TRBV7-2
j_call: TRBJ1-1
d_call: .
clone_size: many
cdr3_aa: CASSPLGGRTEAFF
cdr3_nt: TGTGCCAGCAGCCCACTTGGGGGAAGAACTGAAGCTTTCTTT

v_call: TRBV4-2
j_call: TRBJ1-5
d_call: .
clone_size: many
cdr3_aa: CASSQDLLGGNQPQHF
cdr3_nt: TGTGCCAGCAGCCAAGATCTACTGGGGGGAAATCAGCCCCAGCATTTT

v_call: TRBV19
j_call: TRBJ1-2
d_call: .
clone_size: .
cdr3_aa: CASSIDPGANYGYTF
cdr3_nt: TGTGCCAGTAGTATTGATCCAGGGGCCAACTATGGCTACACCTTC

v_call: TRBV4-2
j_call: TRBJ2-1
d_call: TRBD2
clone_size: few
cdr3_aa: CASSQDGASGRRVSSYNEQFF
cdr3_nt: TGTGCCAGCAGCCAAGATGGAGCTAGCGGGAGAAGGGTTAGCTCCTACAATGAGCAGTTCTTC

v_call: TRBV4-2
j_call: TRBJ2-7
d_call: TRBD2
clone_size: .
cdr3_aa: CASSHTSGTHYEQYF
cdr3_nt: TGTGCCAGCAGCCATACTAGCGGGACCCACTACGAGCAGTACTTC

v_call: TRBV12-3/TRBV12-4
j_call: TRBJ1-1
d_call: .
clone_size: many
cdr3_aa: CASSLGTSRAFF
cdr3_nt: TGTGCCAGCAGTTTAGGGACATCTCGAGCTTTCTTT

v_call: TRBV28
j_call: TRBJ2-7
d_call: TRBD2
clone_size: .
cdr3_aa: CASSLSGTTEFYEQYF
cdr3_nt: TGTGCCAGCAGTTTATCCGGGACTACGGAGTTCTACGAGCAGTACTTC

v_call: TRBV7-2
j_call: TRBJ2-2
d_call: TRBD1
clone_size: many
cdr3_aa: CASSPPGQSNTGELFF
cdr3_nt: TGTGCCAGCAGCCCGCCGGGACAGTCGAACACCGGGGAGCTGTTTTTT

v_call: TRBV12-3/TRBV12-4
j_call: TRBJ2-1
d_call: TRBD2
clone_size: many
cdr3_aa: CASSLTSGGTQFF
cdr3_nt: TGTGCCAGCAGTTTGACTAGCGGGGGAACCCAGTTCTTC

v_call: TRBV19
j_call: TRBJ2-1
d_call: TRBD2
clone_size: many
cdr3_aa: CASSVRLAGGINEQFF
cdr3_nt: TGTGCCAGTAGTGTTCGACTAGCGGGGGGGATTAATGAGCAGTTCTTC

v_call: TRBV30
j_call: TRBJ2-2
d_call: .
clone_size: few
cdr3_aa: CAWSPGTGELFF
cdr3_nt: TGTGCCTGGAGTCCGGGCACCGGGGAGCTGTTTTTT

v_call: TRBV6-2/TRBV6-3
j_call: TRBJ2-5
d_call: TRBD2
clone_size: .
cdr3_aa: CASRPTSIQTQYF
cdr3_nt: TGTGCCAGCAGGCCGACTAGCATCCAGACCCAGTACTTC

v_call: TRBV19
j_call: TRBJ1-5
d_call: TRBD1
clone_size: many
cdr3_aa: CASSVDRGHSNQPQHF
cdr3_nt: TGTGCCAGTAGTGTGGACAGGGGCCATAGCAATCAGCCCCAGCATTTT

v_call: TRBV28
j_call: TRBJ2-2
d_call: .
clone_size: many
cdr3_aa: CASSPLRGLSGIRGTGELFF
cdr3_nt: TGTGCCAGCAGTCCGCTCAGGGGGCTCAGCGGGATAAGGGGCACCGGGGAGCTGTTTTTT

v_call: TRBV5-1
j_call: TRBJ1-3
d_call: .
clone_size: many
cdr3_aa: CASRSSTGFYGNTIYF
cdr3_nt: TGCGCCAGCCGTTCTTCGACAGGATTTTACGGAAACACCATATATTTT

v_call: TRBV10-1
j_call: TRBJ1-3
d_call: .
clone_size: many
cdr3_aa: CASSADGYSGNTIYF
cdr3_nt: TGCGCCAGCAGTGCCGACGGATACTCTGGAAACACCATATATTTT

v_call: TRBV27
j_call: TRBJ1-5
d_call: TRBD1
clone_size: .
cdr3_aa: CASSDSGTGNQPQHF
cdr3_nt: TGTGCCAGCAGCGATTCCGGGACAGGCAATCAGCCCCAGCATTTT

v_call: TRBV12-3/TRBV12-4
j_call: TRBJ1-6
d_call: .
clone_size: many
cdr3_aa: CASNQGRVNSPLHF
cdr3_nt: TGTGCCAGCAACCAGGGGCGAGTGAATTCACCCCTCCACTTT

v_call: TRBV20-1
j_call: TRBJ1-5
d_call: .
clone_size: few
cdr3_aa: CSARGGGPQPQHF
cdr3_nt: TGCAGTGCTAGGGGGGGGGGCCCTCAGCCCCAGCATTTT

v_call: TRBV7-3
j_call: TRBJ2-1
d_call: TRBD2
clone_size: many
cdr3_aa: CASSSQTTSGEQFF
cdr3_nt: TGTGCCAGCAGCTCCCAGACCACTAGCGGGGAGCAGTTCTTC

v_call: TRBV12-3/TRBV12-4
j_call: TRBJ2-2
d_call: .
clone_size: .
cdr3_aa: CASSWDKWGQLFF
cdr3_nt: TGTGCCAGCAGTTGGGACAAATGGGGTCAGCTGTTTTTT

v_call: TRBV29-1
j_call: TRBJ2-5
d_call: .
clone_size: many
cdr3_aa: CSTERSQETQYF
cdr3_nt: TGCAGCACCGAACGGAGTCAAGAGACCCAGTACTTC

v_call: TRBV7-2
j_call: TRBJ1-5
d_call: .
clone_size: many
cdr3_aa: CASSFVTGGSNQPQHF
cdr3_nt: TGTGCCAGCAGCTTCGTAACCGGAGGTAGCAATCAGCCCCAGCATTTT

v_call: TRBV5-1
j_call: TRBJ1-2
d_call: .
clone_size: .
cdr3_aa: CASSANLRISDGYTF
cdr3_nt: TGCGCCAGCAGCGCAAATCTCAGGATCTCCGATGGCTACACCTTC

v_call: TRBV28
j_call: TRBJ2-1
d_call: .
clone_size: .
cdr3_aa: CASSSQTLGNEQFF
cdr3_nt: TGTGCCAGCAGTTCCCAGACGCTGGGCAATGAGCAGTTCTTC

v_call: TRBV19
j_call: TRBJ1-5
d_call: .
clone_size: few
cdr3_aa: CASGPRHSVEPNQPQHF
cdr3_nt: TGTGCCAGTGGTCCTCGGCACAGCGTGGAGCCCAATCAGCCCCAGCATTTT

v_call: TRBV20-1
j_call: TRBJ2-1
d_call: TRBD2
clone_size: many
cdr3_aa: CSARLAGFSNEQFF
cdr3_nt: TGCAGTGCCCGACTAGCGGGCTTTAGCAATGAGCAGTTCTTC

v_call: TRBV7-2
j_call: TRBJ2-3
d_call: .
clone_size: many
cdr3_aa: CASSLDLGPRTQYF
cdr3_nt: TGTGCCAGCAGCTTAGACCTCGGGCCGAGGACGCAGTATTTT

v_call: TRBV28
j_call: TRBJ2-5
d_call: TRBD1
clone_size: many
cdr3_aa: CASNWDRGRGETQYF
cdr3_nt: TGTGCCAGCAATTGGGACAGGGGGCGCGGGGAGACCCAGTACTTC

v_call: TRBV5-1
j_call: TRBJ1-5
d_call: .
clone_size: .
cdr3_aa: CASSPDGQATQPQHF
cdr3_nt: TGCGCCAGCAGCCCGGACGGTCAAGCGACTCAGCCCCAGCATTTT

v_call: TRBV15
j_call: TRBJ2-7
d_call: .
clone_size: many
cdr3_aa: CATADRLISYEQYF
cdr3_nt: TGTGCCACAGCGGACAGACTAATATCCTACGAGCAGTACTTC

v_call: TRBV19
j_call: TRBJ2-5
d_call: TRBD1
clone_size: many
cdr3_aa: CASSYRGETQYF
cdr3_nt: TGTGCCAGTAGTTACAGGGGGGAGACCCAGTACTTC